The clone carrying this T cell receptor beta chain was counted a single time. Its antigen remains unknown. Only in-frame clones appear in the TCRdb table, and some are missing; sequencing was by immunoSEQ multiplex PCR. The sample consists of about 54,000 clones, about four fifths of them appearing once. In germline, CDR1 is MNHNS, CDR2 SASEGT. The CDR3 has 11 amino acids. These data are taken from a study of a mutant IDH1 vaccine in newly diagnosed glioma. Looking at the study overall: First vaccine doses came 4-6 weeks after radiotherapy alone, or with temozolomide cycles. Patients had received radiotherapy, temozolomide, or both previously, most receiving both. Study outcomes and limitations: Evidence of vaccine-induced immune responses was documented in around 93% of patients.

This sample's time point: week 23, last vaccination. Doses consisted of 300 ug of mutant IDH1 20-mer peptide each, paired with topical imiquimod. V gene TRBV6-1 combines with J gene TRBJ1-2, with D unresolved. The receptor was isolated from a middle-aged man with glioma. The sample was PBMCs, taken from a glioma patient whose treatment included an IDH1 peptide vaccine. As DNA, the CDR3 is TGTGCGGTTCGGGAGGTCTATGGCTACACCTTC. Translating it yields CAVREVYGYTF.